Below are 24 T cell receptor beta chains sequenced from a single sample in a study of blood T cell repertoires in COVID-19. Clones were sequenced by immunoSEQ multiplex PCR, and TCRdb holds only the in-frame ones, with some missing. The profile covers some 350,000 clones, with approximately 88% appearing a single time and about 5% taken by the ten largest. The sequenced material came from PBMCs or T cells enriched from blood (not recorded which). Source of these receptors: a man aged 30 to 39 who had recovered from COVID-19.

The chain is built from TRBV5-1 and TRBJ1-3; D unresolved. V dropped 7 bases and J dropped 5 bases, with 13 bases sitting between them. This CDR3 comprises 13 residues. The germline CDR1 and CDR2 sequences are SGHRS and YFSETQ. Written as DNA, the CDR3 is TGCGCCAGCCTGCTTGAGGGCAGAAACACCATATATTTT. Its translation: CASLLEGRNTIYF. The full variable domain, with the rest looked up from reference TRBV5-1 and TRBJ1-3, is KAGVTQTPRYLIKTRGQQVTLSCSPISGHRSVSWYQQTPGQGLQFLFEYFSETQRNKGNFPGRFSGRQFSNSRSEMNVSTLELGDSALYLCASLLEGRNTIYFGEGSWLTVV.

The gene calls are TRBV5-4 and TRBJ1-2; 7 nucleotides align to TRBD1. V was pared by 4 bases and J by 8 bases, with 5 bases of the junction left unmatched. CDR1 SGHNT and CDR2 YYREEE come from the germline V gene (reference sequence). The CDR3 spans 12 residues. The CDR3 protein is CASSTTGVGYTF. CDR3 sequence (DNA): TGTGCCAGCAGCACAACAGGGGTCGGCTACACCTTC. Full variable domain (rest looked up from reference TRBV5-4 and TRBJ1-2): ETGVTQSPTHLIKTRGQQVTLRCSSQSGHNTVSWYQQALGQGPQFIFQYYREEENGRGNFPPRFSGLQFPNYSSELNVNALELDDSALYLCASSTTGVGYTFGSGTRLTVV.

For the CDR3, the DNA is TGTGCCAGCAGTTTACGGACAGGGACGTATGGCTACACCTTC. This gives the protein CASSLRTGTYGYTF. The rearrangement joins TRBV27 to TRBJ1-2, with 8 bases fitting TRBD1. Germline values: CDR1 MNHEY, CDR2 SMNVEV (reference sequence). The CDR3 is made up of 14 amino acids. J was trimmed by 5 bases and V by 2 bases; bases with no gene match: 4.

About this clone: At one end the junction does not follow the germline gene, possibly because of a read error. The V call is TRBV5-5, the J call TRBJ1-3, with TRBD1 identical over 9 bases. The CDR3 length is 13 residues. Germline assignment: CDR1 SGHKS and CDR2 YYEKEE (reference sequence). The CDR3 reads CASSPGPGTGPYF. Written as DNA, the CDR3 is TGTGCCAGCAGCCCTGGCCCTGGGACAGGGCCATACTTT.

This chain uses TRBV29-1 with TRBJ1-2, with D possibly matching TRBD1 (5 bases). V gave up 4 bases and J gave up 8 bases, with 11 bases separating them. Germline lookup yields CDR1 SQVTM and CDR2 ANQGSEA. CDR3 size: 11 residues. CDR3 sequence (DNA): TGCAGCGTTGGAGTACGGGGGGGCTACACCTTC. Protein sequence: CSVGVRGGYTF.

Only one count was recorded for this clone. The V and J genes are TRBV19 and TRBJ2-1, with D maybe TRBD1 (6 bases). This CDR3 comprises 15 residues. Germline loops: CDR1 LNHDA, CDR2 SQIVND (reference sequence). V dropped 4 bases and J dropped 4 bases, with 14 bases sitting between them. For the CDR3, the DNA is TGTGCCAGTAGTAGCCCGGGACACCTATACAATGAGCAGTTCTTC. Its protein product is CASSSPGHLYNEQFF.

J is TRBJ2-7 and V is TRBV29-1; D perhaps matches TRBD1 (5 bases). Germline CDR1 is SQVTM and CDR2 is ANQGSEA. Trimming shortened V by 6 bases and J by 0 bases, and 18 bases separated the two germline ends. This CDR3 comprises 15 residues. CDR3: CSVVNRQGSSYEQYF. The CDR3 DNA reads as TGCAGCGTCGTTAATAGGCAGGGCAGCTCCTACGAGCAGTACTTC.

This rearrangement joins TRBV2 to TRBJ1-4; 7 nucleotides line up with TRBD1. V lost 5 bases to trimming and J lost 3 bases; unmatched junction nucleotides: 6. Germline V lookup: CDR1 SNHLY, CDR2 FYNNEI. The CDR3 spans 15 residues. The CDR3 loop is CASSNTGTANEKLFF. CDR3 DNA sequence: TGTGCCAGCAGTAATACAGGGACAGCTAATGAAAAACTGTTTTTT.

The genes are TRBV19 and TRBJ1-1, with 7 bases matching TRBD1. The CDR3 has 15 amino acids. The ends lost 2 bases at V and 6 bases at J; junction bases unmatched: 9. Looked up from germline, CDR1 is LNHDA and CDR2 is SQIVND (reference sequence). CDR3 region: CASSIRRGRDAEAFF. The CDR3 nucleotides are TGTGCCAGTAGTATAAGGAGGGGGCGCGATGCTGAAGCTTTCTTT.

A single count supports this clone. V and J are TRBV10-2 and TRBJ2-3, with D hard to call. Trimming pared 3 bases from V and 2 bases from J, leaving 12 bases between. Germline loops: CDR1 WSHSY, CDR2 SAAADI. The CDR3 is 15 residues long. CDR3 DNA sequence: TGCGCCAGCAGTGACCTGAGTACCAACACAGATACGCAGTATTTT. Its protein is CASSDLSTNTDTQYF.

The chain is built from TRBV7-9 and TRBJ2-7, with D unclear. The CDR3 extends over 12 amino acids. The germline V gene has CDR1 SEHNR and CDR2 FQNEAQ (reference sequence). Deletions cut 5 bases from V and 5 bases from J, with 10 bases between. The CDR3 DNA reads TGTGCCAGCAGCCTGTACAACGACGAGCAGTACTTC. Amino acid sequence: CASSLYNDEQYF.

This chain connects TRBV7-6 to TRBJ2-6, with 10 bases matching TRBD1. Losses at the gene ends were 1 base for V and 0 bases for J; bases not matched to a gene: 6. This CDR3 comprises 19 residues. Per germline, CDR1 SGHVS and CDR2 FNYEAQ. DNA of the CDR3: TGTGCCAGCAGCTTAGGTCTGGACAGGGGGATCTCTGGGGCCAACGTCCTGACTTTC. Translating gives CASSLGLDRGISGANVLTF.

This rearrangement joins TRBV9 to TRBJ2-5, with D uncertain. The CDR3 is made up of 16 amino acids. With 0 bases removed from V and 0 bases from J, the gap between germline ends came to 12 bases. In germline, CDR1 is SGDLS, CDR2 YYNGEE. CDR3 amino acids: CASSVGSNMYQETQYF. For the CDR3, the DNA is TGTGCCAGCAGCGTAGGGTCTAATATGTACCAAGAGACCCAGTACTTC.

The chain recombines TRBV28 with TRBJ1-5; 8 positions agree with TRBD1. The germline CDR1 and CDR2 sequences are MDHEN and SYDVKM. V was pared by 2 bases and J by 1 base, with 4 bases of the junction left unmatched. CDR3 length: 16 amino acids. CDR3 protein: CASSLVRGQSNQPQHF. The DNA for the CDR3 is TGTGCCAGCAGTTTAGTCAGGGGGCAAAGCAATCAGCCCCAGCATTTT.

The rearrangement links TRBV5-5 to TRBJ1-1, with 8 bases that match TRBD1. The germline CDR1 and CDR2 sequences are SGHKS and YYEKEE (reference sequence). The trim removed 4 bases at V and 7 bases at J, leaving 3 bases unmatched. This CDR3 has 12 amino acids. The CDR3 coding sequence is TGTGCCAGCAGCGTAACAGGGGGTGAAGCTTTCTTT. Translation gives CASSVTGGEAFF.

V gene TRBV11-2 combines with J gene TRBJ2-1, with TRBD2 matching over 8 bases. CDR3 size: 14 residues. V lost 2 bases to trimming and J lost 8 bases; unmatched junction nucleotides: 5. The germline V gene encodes CDR1 SGHAT and CDR2 FQNNGV. CDR3 in DNA: TGTGCCAGCAGCTTAAACGGGGGGGTCGATGAGCAGTTCTTC. Its protein is CASSLNGGVDEQFF.

This chain uses TRBV25-1 with TRBJ2-3; a possible D gene is TRBD2 (5 bases). V dropped 4 bases and J dropped 6 bases, with 11 bases sitting between them. Germline V gene sequence: CDR1 MGHDK, CDR2 SYGVNS. This CDR3 contains 13 residues. The DNA for the CDR3 is TGTGCCAGCAGTGGCCGGTGGGAGGATACGCAGTATTTT. As protein: CASSGRWEDTQYF.

V and J are TRBV6-2 or TRBV6-3 and TRBJ1-3; D is perhaps TRBD1 (5 bases). Germline V gene sequence: CDR1 MNHEY, CDR2 SVGEGT. The CDR3 spans 13 residues. V was cut by 5 bases and J by 4 bases, with 9 bases left in between. The CDR3 DNA follows: TGTGCCAGCAGTAAGACAGACGGAAACACCATATATTTT. This codes for CASSKTDGNTIYF.

This chain connects TRBV28 to TRBJ1-4, with a possible D match to TRBD1 (6 bases). The CDR3 has 19 amino acids. V lost 1 base and J lost 0, with 18 bases in between. CDR1 is MDHEN, CDR2 SYDVKM, per germline. The CDR3 spells CASSLLMGAQPATNEKLFF. The CDR3, as DNA: TGTGCCAGCAGTTTATTGATGGGGGCACAACCTGCAACTAATGAAAAACTGTTTTTT.

The chain links TRBV10-1 to TRBJ2-7; D might be TRBD1 (7 bases). With 6 bases removed from V and 6 bases from J, the gap between germline ends came to 18 bases. This CDR3 region has 14 residues. Looked up from germline, CDR1 is WNHNN and CDR2 is SYGVQD (reference sequence). The CDR3 DNA reads as TGCGCCAGCAGCGCAACCCGACAGGGAGGCGAGCAGTACTTC. The encoded protein is CASSATRQGGEQYF.

The genes are TRBV28 and TRBJ2-6; the D is unclear. The CDR3 length is 13 residues. Germline V gene sequence: CDR1 MDHEN, CDR2 SYDVKM. The V and J ends lost 6 bases and 4 bases respectively, with 7 bases between them. The CDR3 DNA is TGTGCCAGCAGGAGGTACGGGGCCAACGTCCTGACTTTC. As protein: CASRRYGANVLTF. Full variable domain (missing parts from reference TRBV28 and TRBJ2-6): DVKVTQSSRYLVKRTGEKVFLECVQDMDHENMFWYRQDPGLGLRLIYFSYDVKMKEKGDIPEGYSVSREKKERFSLILESASTNQTSMYLCASRRYGANVLTFGAGSRLTVL.

This rearrangement joins TRBV6-5 to TRBJ1-6; no firm D call. V shed 2 bases and J shed 6 bases, with 8 bases lying between them. Germline V gives CDR1 MNHEY, CDR2 SVGAGI. CDR3 length equals 14 residues. CDR3 DNA: TGTGCCAGCAGTTACGTGGAGTCTAATTCACCCCTCCACTTT. Translating it yields CASSYVESNSPLHF.

The chain is built from TRBV28 and TRBJ1-5; TRBD1 agrees at 7 bases. Germline CDR1 reads MDHEN; CDR2 reads SYDVKM. The CDR3 is made up of 15 amino acids. With 3 bases clipped from V and 6 bases from J, the junction kept 8 bases outside the gene matches. The CDR3 loop reads CASSLLDRSGQPQHF. The DNA of the CDR3 is TGTGCCAGCAGTTTGTTGGACAGGTCGGGTCAGCCCCAGCATTTT.

V and J are TRBV19 and TRBJ2-5, with 7 bases matching TRBD2. The CDR3 length is 15 residues. Germline assignment: CDR1 LNHDA and CDR2 SQIVND (reference sequence). The V gene end was trimmed by 1 base and the J gene end by 5 bases; junction bases not matched to a gene: 7. In DNA, the CDR3 is TGTGCCAGTAGTATAGTTCCAGCCGGGGGGGAGACCCAGTACTTC. Encoded protein: CASSIVPAGGETQYF. The variable domain in full, with the rest retrieved from reference TRBV19 and TRBJ2-5, is DGGITQSPKYLFRKEGQNVTLSCEQNLNHDAMYWYRQDPGQGLRLIYYSQIVNDFQKGDIAEGYSVSREKKESFPLTVTSAQKNPTAFYLCASSIVPAGGETQYFGPGTRLLVL.